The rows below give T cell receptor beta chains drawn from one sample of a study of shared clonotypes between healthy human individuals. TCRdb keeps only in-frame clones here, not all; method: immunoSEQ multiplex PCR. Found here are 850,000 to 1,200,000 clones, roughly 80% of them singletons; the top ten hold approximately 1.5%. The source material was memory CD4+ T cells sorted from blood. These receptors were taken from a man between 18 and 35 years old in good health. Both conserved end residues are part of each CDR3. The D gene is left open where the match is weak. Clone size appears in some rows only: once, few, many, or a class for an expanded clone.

CDR3 protein: CASRGQGRYEKLFF
CDR3 DNA: TGTGCCAGCAGGGGACAGGGGCGGTATGAAAAACTGTTTTTT
clone size: .
V gene: TRBV2
J gene: TRBJ1-4
CDR3 length: 14
D gene: TRBD1

CDR3 protein: CASSLAGSEKLFF
CDR3 DNA: TGTGCCAGCAGCTTAGCAGGTTCCGAAAAACTGTTTTTT
clone size: .
V gene: TRBV7-8
J gene: TRBJ1-4
CDR3 length: 13
D gene: .

CDR3 protein: CASTRSAGGFGELFF
CDR3 DNA: TGTGCCAGCACCAGGTCGGCAGGGGGCTTCGGGGAGCTGTTTTTT
clone size: .
V gene: TRBV9
J gene: TRBJ2-2
CDR3 length: 15
D gene: TRBD1

CDR3 protein: CASSPLGQRGEKLFF
CDR3 DNA: TGTGCCAGCTCACCATTGGGACAGCGAGGTGAAAAACTGTTTTTT
clone size: .
V gene: TRBV18
J gene: TRBJ1-4
CDR3 length: 15
D gene: TRBD1

CDR3 protein: CASSQDFAGGQFF
CDR3 DNA: TGCGCCAGCAGCCAAGATTTCGCGGGGGGACAGTTCTTC
clone size: .
V gene: TRBV4-1
J gene: TRBJ2-1
CDR3 length: 13
D gene: TRBD2

CDR3 protein: CAWRPLYGYTF
CDR3 DNA: TGTGCCTGGAGACCGCTTTATGGCTACACCTTC
clone size: few
V gene: TRBV30
J gene: TRBJ1-2
CDR3 length: 11
D gene: .

CDR3 protein: CASSTGADTQYF
CDR3 DNA: TGTGCCAGCAGCACAGGGGCAGATACGCAGTATTTT
clone size: few
V gene: TRBV7-9
J gene: TRBJ2-3
CDR3 length: 12
D gene: TRBD1

CDR3 protein: CASSPPASGGPDTDTQYF
CDR3 DNA: TGTGCCAGCTCACCACCGGCTAGCGGGGGCCCCGACACAGATACGCAGTATTTT
clone size: .
V gene: TRBV18
J gene: TRBJ2-3
CDR3 length: 18
D gene: TRBD2

CDR3 protein: CASSQVHNMAFF
CDR3 DNA: TGTGCCAGCAGCCAAGTCCATAACATGGCTTTCTTT
clone size: .
V gene: TRBV2
J gene: TRBJ1-1
CDR3 length: 12
D gene: .

CDR3 protein: CASSFQGQVSNEQFF
CDR3 DNA: TGTGCCAGCAGCTTCCAGGGACAGGTGTCCAATGAGCAGTTCTTC
clone size: once
V gene: TRBV11-2
J gene: TRBJ2-1
CDR3 length: 15
D gene: TRBD1

CDR3 protein: CASSLTGRTIGNTIYF
CDR3 DNA: TGTGCCAGCAGCTTAACTGGCCGAACGATCGGAAACACCATATATTTT
clone size: many
V gene: TRBV7-2
J gene: TRBJ1-3
CDR3 length: 16
D gene: .

CDR3 protein: CASSRQGVEAFF
CDR3 DNA: TGTGCCAGCAGCCGACAGGGAGTTGAAGCTTTCTTT
clone size: few
V gene: TRBV6-5
J gene: TRBJ1-1
CDR3 length: 12
D gene: TRBD1

CDR3 protein: CASSPGGPRNEQFF
CDR3 DNA: TGTGCCAGCAGCCCGGGAGGGCCTCGGAATGAGCAGTTCTTC
clone size: .
V gene: TRBV7-2
J gene: TRBJ2-1
CDR3 length: 14
D gene: TRBD2

CDR3 protein: CASSVRGDRNYEQYF
CDR3 DNA: TGTGCCAGCAGCGTGAGAGGGGATCGGAACTACGAGCAGTACTTC
clone size: .
V gene: TRBV9
J gene: TRBJ2-7
CDR3 length: 15
D gene: .

CDR3 protein: CASSVSMSGSGELFF
CDR3 DNA: TGTGCCAGCAGCGTTTCCATGAGTGGCTCCGGGGAGCTGTTTTTT
clone size: .
V gene: TRBV9
J gene: TRBJ2-2
CDR3 length: 15
D gene: .

CDR3 protein: CASSRPRSSYEQYF
CDR3 DNA: TGTGCCAGCAGCCGTCCCAGGAGCTCCTACGAGCAGTACTTC
clone size: .
V gene: TRBV7-2
J gene: TRBJ2-7
CDR3 length: 14
D gene: .

CDR3 protein: CASSRTSLNTDTQYF
CDR3 DNA: TGTGCCAGCAGCCGGACTAGTCTTAACACAGATACGCAGTATTTT
clone size: .
V gene: TRBV7-2
J gene: TRBJ2-3
CDR3 length: 15
D gene: TRBD2

CDR3 protein: CASRHRQAMNTEAFF
CDR3 DNA: TGTGCCAGCAGACACAGACAGGCAATGAACACTGAAGCTTTCTTT
clone size: .
V gene: TRBV6-5
J gene: TRBJ1-1
CDR3 length: 15
D gene: .

CDR3 protein: CASSWGQGAYQPQHF
CDR3 DNA: TGTGCCAGCAGTTGGGGACAGGGGGCTTATCAGCCCCAGCATTTT
clone size: few
V gene: TRBV28
J gene: TRBJ1-5
CDR3 length: 15
D gene: TRBD1

CDR3 protein: CASSRSRSLNYGYTF
CDR3 DNA: TGTGCCAGCTCACGCTCCAGGAGCCTTAACTATGGCTACACCTTC
clone size: .
V gene: TRBV18
J gene: TRBJ1-2
CDR3 length: 15
D gene: .

CDR3 protein: CASSLAGGNYGYTF
CDR3 DNA: TGTGCCAGCAGCTTGGCAGGCGGCAACTATGGCTACACCTTC
clone size: .
V gene: TRBV7-9
J gene: TRBJ1-2
CDR3 length: 14
D gene: .

CDR3 protein: CATSRDERYNQPQHF
CDR3 DNA: TGTGCCACCAGCAGAGATGAACGGTACAATCAGCCCCAGCATTTT
clone size: .
V gene: TRBV15
J gene: TRBJ1-5
CDR3 length: 15
D gene: .

CDR3 protein: CASSTRLAWNEQFF
CDR3 DNA: TGTGCCAGTAGTACCCGACTAGCTTGGAATGAGCAGTTCTTC
clone size: .
V gene: TRBV19
J gene: TRBJ2-1
CDR3 length: 14
D gene: TRBD2

CDR3 protein: CASSDTTGRTDTQYF
CDR3 DNA: TGTGCCAGTAGCGATACGACAGGGCGGACAGATACGCAGTATTTT
clone size: .
V gene: TRBV19
J gene: TRBJ2-3
CDR3 length: 15
D gene: TRBD1

CDR3 protein: CASSETGGDYEQYF
CDR3 DNA: TGTGCCAGCAGTGAGACGGGTGGGGACTACGAGCAGTACTTC
clone size: once
V gene: TRBV6-1
J gene: TRBJ2-7
CDR3 length: 14
D gene: .

CDR3 protein: CASSLELARDEQFF
CDR3 DNA: TGTGCCAGCAGCTTGGAACTAGCGAGGGATGAGCAGTTCTTC
clone size: .
V gene: TRBV5-4
J gene: TRBJ2-1
CDR3 length: 14
D gene: TRBD2

CDR3 protein: CASSYQGSGANVLTF
CDR3 DNA: TGTGCCAGCAGTTACCAGGGCTCTGGGGCCAACGTCCTGACTTTC
clone size: .
V gene: TRBV6-5
J gene: TRBJ2-6
CDR3 length: 15
D gene: .

CDR3 protein: CASSEALGERVYF
CDR3 DNA: TGTGCCAGCAGTGAAGCGCTCGGGGAGAGGGTGTACTTC
clone size: .
V gene: TRBV2
J gene: TRBJ2-7
CDR3 length: 13
D gene: .

CDR3 protein: CASSAGQGRRDGYTF
CDR3 DNA: TGTGCCAGCAGCGCCGGACAGGGGCGAAGGGATGGCTACACCTTC
clone size: .
V gene: TRBV5-4
J gene: TRBJ1-2
CDR3 length: 15
D gene: TRBD1

CDR3 protein: CAWRSGTLGSGNTIYF
CDR3 DNA: TGTGCCTGGAGGAGCGGGACACTCGGCTCTGGAAACACCATATATTTT
clone size: .
V gene: TRBV30
J gene: TRBJ1-3
CDR3 length: 16
D gene: .

CDR3 protein: CASSRGGETQYF
CDR3 DNA: TGTGCCAGCAGCAGAGGCGGAGAGACCCAGTACTTC
clone size: .
V gene: TRBV9
J gene: TRBJ2-5
CDR3 length: 12
D gene: .

CDR3 protein: CAWNILLGYEQYF
CDR3 DNA: TGTGCCTGGAACATACTCCTGGGCTACGAGCAGTACTTC
clone size: .
V gene: TRBV30
J gene: TRBJ2-7
CDR3 length: 13
D gene: .

CDR3 protein: CASSDAAGLHLNEQFF
CDR3 DNA: TGTGCCAGCAGTGACGCTGCGGGACTGCACTTGAATGAGCAGTTCTTC
clone size: .
V gene: TRBV6-1
J gene: TRBJ2-1
CDR3 length: 16
D gene: .

CDR3 protein: CSAGGIETQYF
CDR3 DNA: TGCAGTGCAGGGGGGATAGAGACCCAGTACTTC
clone size: .
V gene: TRBV20-1
J gene: TRBJ2-5
CDR3 length: 11
D gene: .

CDR3 protein: CASSWGTVVTYEQYF
CDR3 DNA: TGCGCCAGCAGCTGGGGGACAGTTGTGACCTACGAGCAGTACTTC
clone size: .
V gene: TRBV5-1
J gene: TRBJ2-7
CDR3 length: 15
D gene: TRBD1

CDR3 protein: CASSLGLAEYKGETQYF
CDR3 DNA: TGTGCCAGCAGCCTCGGACTAGCGGAATACAAGGGGGAGACCCAGTACTTC
clone size: .
V gene: TRBV11-2
J gene: TRBJ2-5
CDR3 length: 17
D gene: TRBD2

CDR3 protein: CASSRPGGNEKLFF
CDR3 DNA: TGTGCCAGCAGCCGACCGGGGGGAAATGAAAAACTGTTTTTT
clone size: .
V gene: TRBV28
J gene: TRBJ1-4
CDR3 length: 14
D gene: .

CDR3 protein: CASSRAGAGIEAFF
CDR3 DNA: TGTGCCAGCAGCCGCGCCGGTGCCGGGATTGAAGCTTTCTTT
clone size: .
V gene: TRBV28
J gene: TRBJ1-1
CDR3 length: 14
D gene: .

CDR3 protein: CAWSDGKFYEQYF
CDR3 DNA: TGTGCCTGGAGTGATGGCAAATTCTACGAGCAGTACTTC
clone size: once
V gene: TRBV30
J gene: TRBJ2-7
CDR3 length: 13
D gene: .

CDR3 protein: CASSFVQGIGNSPLHF
CDR3 DNA: TGTGCCAGCAGTTTCGTTCAGGGTATAGGGAATTCACCCCTCCACTTT
clone size: .
V gene: TRBV28
J gene: TRBJ1-6
CDR3 length: 16
D gene: .

CDR3 protein: CASSAGTGPQPQHF
CDR3 DNA: TGTGCCAGCAGTGCAGGGACAGGGCCTCAGCCCCAGCATTTT
clone size: .
V gene: TRBV2
J gene: TRBJ1-5
CDR3 length: 14
D gene: TRBD1

CDR3 protein: CASKGGGNQPQHF
CDR3 DNA: TGTGCCAGCAAGGGGGGAGGCAATCAGCCCCAGCATTTT
clone size: .
V gene: TRBV6-5
J gene: TRBJ1-5
CDR3 length: 13
D gene: .

CDR3 protein: CASSYDRFTEAFF
CDR3 DNA: TGTGCCAGCAGCTATGACAGGTTCACTGAAGCTTTCTTT
clone size: .
V gene: TRBV5-4
J gene: TRBJ1-1
CDR3 length: 13
D gene: .

CDR3 protein: CASSLVGLHNTGELFF
CDR3 DNA: TGTGCCAGCAGCTTGGTTGGGTTGCACAACACCGGGGAGCTGTTTTTT
clone size: .
V gene: TRBV5-6
J gene: TRBJ2-2
CDR3 length: 16
D gene: .

CDR3 protein: CASSVAGGSNGYTF
CDR3 DNA: TGTGCCAGCAGCGTCGCAGGGGGCAGTAATGGCTACACCTTC
clone size: once
V gene: TRBV5-6
J gene: TRBJ1-2
CDR3 length: 14
D gene: TRBD1

CDR3 protein: CAITPTPGTGGSTEAFF
CDR3 DNA: TGTGCCATCACCCCAACCCCCGGGACAGGGGGCAGCACTGAAGCTTTCTTT
clone size: .
V gene: TRBV10-3
J gene: TRBJ1-1
CDR3 length: 17
D gene: TRBD1

CDR3 protein: CASSLAREGTDTQYF
CDR3 DNA: TGTGCCAGCAGCTTGGCGCGGGAGGGAACAGATACGCAGTATTTT
clone size: .
V gene: TRBV5-6
J gene: TRBJ2-3
CDR3 length: 15
D gene: TRBD2

CDR3 protein: CASSKGGLNEQFF
CDR3 DNA: TGTGCCAGCAGCAAAGGCGGCCTCAATGAGCAGTTCTTC
clone size: few
V gene: TRBV21-1
J gene: TRBJ2-1
CDR3 length: 13
D gene: .

CDR3 protein: CASSSGLSVRQPQHF
CDR3 DNA: TGTGCCAGCAGCTCGGGATTATCGGTACGGCAGCCCCAGCATTTT
clone size: .
V gene: TRBV5-5
J gene: TRBJ1-5
CDR3 length: 15
D gene: .

CDR3 protein: CASTFQGEDGYTF
CDR3 DNA: TGTGCCAGTACCTTTCAGGGAGAAGATGGCTACACCTTC
clone size: .
V gene: TRBV19
J gene: TRBJ1-2
CDR3 length: 13
D gene: .

CDR3 protein: CASSQTSGGYEQYF
CDR3 DNA: TGTGCCAGCAGCCAAACTAGCGGGGGGTACGAGCAGTACTTC
clone size: .
V gene: TRBV7-2
J gene: TRBJ2-7
CDR3 length: 14
D gene: TRBD2

CDR3 protein: CASSSTPDRAISEAFF
CDR3 DNA: TGCGCCAGCAGCTCGACCCCTGACAGGGCGATCAGTGAAGCTTTCTTT
clone size: .
V gene: TRBV5-1
J gene: TRBJ1-1
CDR3 length: 16
D gene: TRBD1

CDR3 protein: CASSPERGGLFDTQYF
CDR3 DNA: TGTGCCAGCAGCCCCGAGCGGGGGGGCCTTTTTGATACGCAGTATTTT
clone size: .
V gene: TRBV5-6
J gene: TRBJ2-3
CDR3 length: 16
D gene: TRBD2

CDR3 protein: CASSSVYEQYF
CDR3 DNA: TGTGCCAGCAGCTCAGTTTACGAGCAGTACTTC
clone size: .
V gene: TRBV11-2
J gene: TRBJ2-7
CDR3 length: 11
D gene: .